This TCR beta chain comes out of a study of OX40 agonist ivuxolimab in advanced cancers. The V gene's germline CDR1 is SGHKS and CDR2 YYEKEE (reference sequence). V lost 3 bases and J lost 6, with 16 bases in between. CDR3 size: 15 residues. Clones were sequenced by immunoSEQ multiplex PCR, and TCRdb holds only the in-frame ones, with some missing. This sample carries roughly 95,000 clones, 86% of them seen once, and the ten largest clones take around 2%. The sample consisted of CD4+ or CD8+ T cells sorted from blood, taken in a trial of the OX40 agonist ivuxolimab. The clonotype originates from an adult with an advanced solid tumor such as melanoma, head and neck, liver or kidney cancer. V usage is TRBV5-5 and J usage is TRBJ1-5, with D perhaps matching TRBD1 (5 bases). CDR3 nucleotide sequence: TGTGCCAGCAGCTACGACGTGGGGGTGGGTCAGCCCCAGCATTTT. Its translation is CASSYDVGVGQPQHF.